This TCR beta chain emerged from a study of beta chain features in type 1 diabetes. The overall study: Age, gender and cell yields were alike across patients and healthy donors. Taken together, all samples contributed 90 million to 140 million examined sorted cells.

This clone has only a few counts. Its antigen is undetermined. The whole isolated RNA underwent reverse transcription, so sequencing captured expressed TCRB transcripts. Clones were sequenced by immunoSEQ multiplex PCR, and TCRdb holds only the in-frame ones, with some missing. The sample carries hundreds of thousands of clones, 15% to 19% recorded once. CD4+ naive, central memory, regulatory and stem cell-like memory subsets were isolated by sorting on CD45RO/CCR7/CD25/CD127/CD95/CD27. Study-level points and caveats: Within each of all four CD4+ subsets, Type 1 diabetes patients had TCRB CDR3s that were moderately but significantly shorter.

Germline V gene data show CDR1 as SGHVS and CDR2 as FQNEAQ. The CDR3 loop spans 15 amino acids. J gave up 1 base and V 5 bases, and 2 bases lay outside the gene matches. Sequenced sample: naive CD4+ T cells from blood. The TCR originated in a man between 18 and 29 years old in good health. The V call is TRBV7-8, the J call TRBJ1-1; 12 bases align to TRBD1. CDR3 protein: CASSRDRGRNTEAFF. The CDR3 DNA is TGTGCCAGCAGCCGGGACAGGGGGCGGAACACTGAAGCTTTCTTT.